A single sample gave rise to the 5 T cell receptor beta chains below, sequenced in a study of T cell changes during pregnancy in multiple sclerosis. Clones were sequenced by immunoSEQ multiplex PCR, and TCRdb holds only the in-frame ones, with some missing. The sample has about 48,000 clones; roughly 94% are singletons. Source: CD4+ T cells from peripheral blood mononuclear cells, taken in the first trimester of pregnancy. Receptors originate from a female donor with multiple sclerosis, enrolled in a pregnancy study.

V usage is TRBV10-2 and J usage is TRBJ2-4, with TRBD1 matching 7 bases. V was clipped by 6 bases and J by 3 bases; unmatched bases: 5. CDR1 and CDR2 (germline): WSHSY, SAAADI. The length of the CDR3 is 14 residues. CDR3 sequence: CASSGQVGKNIQYF. CDR3 sequence (DNA): TGCGCCAGCAGCGGACAGGTCGGCAAAAACATTCAGTACTTC.

This chain links TRBV19 with TRBJ2-3, with 10 nucleotides matching TRBD1. V shed 6 bases and J 3 bases; nucleotides not matched to a gene: 6. Looked up from germline, CDR1 is LNHDA and CDR2 is SQIVND (reference sequence). The length of the CDR3 is 15 residues. DNA for the CDR3: TGTGCCAGTAGGTCCACGGGACAGGGGACAGATACGCAGTATTTT. Amino acid sequence: CASRSTGQGTDTQYF.

The V call is TRBV2, the J call TRBJ2-4, with TRBD2 matching 11 bases. Germline lookup yields CDR1 SNHLY and CDR2 FYNNEI. This CDR3 comprises 19 residues. V trimming: 7 bases; J trimming: 0 bases; junction bases outside the gene matches: 14. The CDR3 bases are TGTGCCAGCATGAGGCGATCTAGCGGGGGGCTACTAGCCAAAAACATTCAGTACTTC. Its protein is CASMRRSSGGLLAKNIQYF.

This chain joins TRBV7-6 and TRBJ2-1; 9 bases line up with TRBD1. The CDR3 loop spans 14 amino acids. Germline V lookup: CDR1 SGHVS, CDR2 FNYEAQ. The V segment lost 5 bases and the J segment 9 bases; nucleotides outside the gene matches: 8. CDR3 residues: CASSPRTGAIEQFF. CDR3 DNA: TGTGCCAGCAGCCCCAGGACAGGGGCGATTGAGCAGTTCTTC.

The chain joins TRBV6-4 to TRBJ1-1; TRBD1 might be the D (5 bases). CDR3 size: 13 residues. Germline V gene sequence: CDR1 MRHNA, CDR2 SNTAGT. With 6 bases removed from V and 2 bases from J, the gap between germline ends came to 10 bases. CDR3 sequence (DNA): TGTGCCAGCAGCTTAACAGGAAACACTGAAGCTTTCTTT. Its protein is CASSLTGNTEAFF.